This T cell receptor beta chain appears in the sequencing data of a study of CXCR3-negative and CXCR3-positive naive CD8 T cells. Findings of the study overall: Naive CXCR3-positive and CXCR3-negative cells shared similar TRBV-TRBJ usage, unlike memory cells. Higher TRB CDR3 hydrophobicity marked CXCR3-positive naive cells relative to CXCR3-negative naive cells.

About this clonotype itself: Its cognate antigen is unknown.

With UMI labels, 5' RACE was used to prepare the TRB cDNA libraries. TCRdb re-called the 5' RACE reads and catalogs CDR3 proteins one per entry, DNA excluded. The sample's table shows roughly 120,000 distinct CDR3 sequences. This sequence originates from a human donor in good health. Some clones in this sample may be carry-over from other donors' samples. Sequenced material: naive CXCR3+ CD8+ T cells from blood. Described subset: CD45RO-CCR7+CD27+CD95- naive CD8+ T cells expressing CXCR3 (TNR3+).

The CDR3 spells CASSKGEELDAYQETQYF. The V gene is TRBV21-1, the J gene TRBJ2-5; TCRdb returns TRBD2, unconfirmable since there is no DNA. TRBV21-1 constitutes a pseudogene. This CDR3 contains 18 residues.